This record covers a single TCR beta chain. Its specificity is unknown. CD45RA+ naive and CD45RA-negative memory subsets were separated from CD4+ cells. V shed 0 bases, J shed 6 bases, and the junction held 12 bases outside the gene matches. Germline CDR1 is KGHSH and CDR2 is LQKENI. This CDR3 is built from 19 residues. This entry is derived from a study of shared clonotypes between healthy human individuals. About the study: Donors had three CD4 naive, three CD4 memory, two CD8 naive and one CD8 memory plate apiece.

Study observations and caveats: Sampling covered blood only; tissue repertoires likely differ. Naive CD4 clonotypes were shared across a few donors at approximately 5.3%.

The protocol was immunoSEQ multiplex PCR, while the TCRdb copy is restricted to in-frame clones and leaves out a portion. Of about 1.1 million clones in the sample, 60% to 80% were seen once. What was sequenced was memory CD4+ T cells from PBMCs. Subset reported: CD45RA-negative fraction. The source is a man in his late teens or twenties in good health. Some clones in this sample may be carry-over from other donors' samples. The genes are TRBV18 and TRBJ2-1; 12 nucleotides agree with TRBD2. The CDR3 protein is CASSPPFRTSGTLSNEQFF. DNA of the CDR3: TGTGCCAGCTCACCACCGTTTAGGACTAGCGGGACTTTAAGCAATGAGCAGTTCTTC.